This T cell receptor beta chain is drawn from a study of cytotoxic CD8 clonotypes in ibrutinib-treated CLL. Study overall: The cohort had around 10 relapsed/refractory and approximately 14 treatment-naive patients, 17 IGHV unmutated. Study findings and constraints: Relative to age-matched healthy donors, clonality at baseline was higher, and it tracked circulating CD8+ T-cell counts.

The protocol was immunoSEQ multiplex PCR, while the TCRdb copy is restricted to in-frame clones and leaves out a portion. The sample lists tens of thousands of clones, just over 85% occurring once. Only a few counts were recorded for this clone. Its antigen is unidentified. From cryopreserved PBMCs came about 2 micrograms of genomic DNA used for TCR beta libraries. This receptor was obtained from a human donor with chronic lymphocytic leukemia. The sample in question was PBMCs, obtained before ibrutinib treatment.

The DNA for the CDR3 is TGTGCCAGTATGTCTCGGACTAGCGGGAGGGCCAAGGTTCATGAGCAGTTCTTC. Protein: CASMSRTSGRAKVHEQFF. The V gene is TRBV19, the J gene TRBJ2-1; 15 positions match TRBD2. The CDR3 covers 18 residues. Trimming at V came to 7 bases and at J to 8 bases, leaving 15 bases not matched to a gene. Per the germline V gene, CDR1 is LNHDA and CDR2 is SQIVND (reference sequence). The whole variable domain, remainder taken from reference TRBV19 and TRBJ2-1, is DGGITQSPKYLFRKEGQNVTLSCEQNLNHDAMYWYRQDPGQGLRLIYYSQIVNDFQKGDIAEGYSVSREKKESFPLTVTSAQKNPTAFYLCASMSRTSGRAKVHEQFFGPGTRLTVL.